Below are 3 T cell receptor beta chains sequenced from a single sample in a study of cytomegalovirus exposure and HLA in healthy donors. The primer mix had 60 Vbeta and 13 Jbeta primers. Sequencing was performed with immunoSEQ multiplex PCR; in TCRdb, only in-frame clones are kept and a portion is missing. The table shows 140,000 to 150,000 clones, with about 80% occurring only once. What was sequenced was PBMCs. The receptors originated from a man in his forties in good health and CMV-seronegative.

CDR3 DNA: TGTGCCTGGAGTGTATCAGGCTTCGAGCAGTACTTC. Its protein product is CAWSVSGFEQYF. The rearrangement joins TRBV30 to TRBJ2-7, with unresolved D. The V gene lost 0 bases and the J gene lost 6 bases, with 9 bases spanning the gap. The CDR3 runs to 12 residues. Germline-derived CDR1 and CDR2 are GTSNPN and SVGIG (reference sequence).

The genes are TRBV7-2 and TRBJ2-4; weak D call: TRBD2 (7 bases). CDR1 is SGHTA and CDR2 is FQGNSA in the germline V gene. CDR3 length: 16 residues. V dropped 5 bases and J dropped 7 bases, with 21 bases sitting between them. CDR3 coding DNA: TGTGCCAGCAGCACCCAGTTCGGGGGGCCCGGGAACATTCAGTACTTC. Its translation: CASSTQFGGPGNIQYF.

The V gene is TRBV5-1, the J gene TRBJ2-6, with TRBD1 matching over 8 bases. With 2 bases clipped from V and 2 bases from J, the junction kept 9 bases outside the gene matches. Germline V gives CDR1 SGHRS, CDR2 YFSETQ. The CDR3 is 18 residues long. The CDR3 region has the DNA TGCGCCAGCAGCTTAGGGCAGGGGGCAGGAACTGGGGCCAACGTCCTGACTTTC. Its translation is CASSLGQGAGTGANVLTF.